One sample yielded the 5 T cell receptor beta chains listed below, sequenced in a study of identical twins. TCRdb re-called the 5' RACE reads through MiXCR, storing one row per CDR3 protein. This sample has approximately 600,000 distinct CDR3 sequences; under 8.5% occur once, and the top ten carry approximately 1.5%. This sample was also put to use in a study of yellow fever vaccine responses in identical twins.

Material for sequencing was PBMCs. The receptors here all came from a woman between 18 and 29 years old in good health.

V and J are TRBV7-8 and TRBJ1-5; 8 bases map to TRBD1. Trimming at V came to 7 bases and at J to 6 bases, leaving 8 bases not matched to a gene. CDR3 length equals 14 residues. Germline V gene lookup returns CDR1 SGHVS and CDR2 FQNEAQ. This CDR3 is CASTNQGASQPQHF. The CDR3 DNA reads as TGTGCCAGCACGAATCAGGGGGCTTCTCAGCCCCAGCATTTT.

The V and J genes are TRBV2 and TRBJ2-7; no firm D call. Germline loops: CDR1 SNHLY, CDR2 FYNNEI. CDR3 length: 13 residues. V dropped 3 bases and J dropped 3 bases, with 9 bases sitting between them. DNA of the CDR3: TGTGCCAGCAGTGATGCGGCGATCTACGAGCAGTACTTC. The encoded protein is CASSDAAIYEQYF.

This clonotype was found many times. The gene calls are TRBV9 and TRBJ2-7, with D perhaps TRBD2 (6 bases). Germline CDR1 reads SGDLS; CDR2 reads YYNGEE. The CDR3 has 14 residues. V was pared by 4 bases and J by 5 bases, with 16 bases between. CDR3 loop: CASSLGGPGNEQYF. For the CDR3, the DNA is TGTGCCAGCAGCCTCGGGGGACCGGGGAACGAGCAGTACTTC.

The chain joins TRBV15 to TRBJ2-7; D is unresolved. The V gene's germline CDR1 is LNHNV and CDR2 YYDKDF (reference sequence). This CDR3 comprises 13 residues. Trimming shortened V by 5 bases and J by 3 bases, and 11 bases separated the two germline ends. CDR3 in amino acids: CATSGAYRYEQYF. The CDR3, as DNA: TGTGCCACCAGCGGTGCTTACCGCTACGAGCAGTACTTC.

In this sample, this clonotype turned up many times. The V gene is TRBV29-1, the J gene TRBJ2-3, with 7 bases lining up with TRBD2. Germline CDR1 is SQVTM and CDR2 is ANQGSEA. Trimming at V came to 4 bases and at J to 0 bases, leaving 4 bases not matched to a gene. This CDR3 spans 14 amino acids. The CDR3 sequence: CSVVASGSTDTQYF. The CDR3 bases are TGCAGCGTTGTGGCTAGCGGTAGCACAGATACGCAGTATTTT.